The 20 T cell receptor beta chains listed next were all sequenced from one sample in a study of early T cells in non-severe SARS-CoV-2 infection. Each CDR3 protein gets one entry after TCRdb re-called the 5' RACE reads with MiXCR. The sample yields around 88,000 distinct CDR3 sequences, approximately 15% seen once. The sequenced sample was whole blood. Receptors originate from an adult who was a healthcare worker with PCR-confirmed SARS-CoV-2 infection or an uninfected control (not recorded which).

The gene calls are TRBV5-1 and TRBJ2-5; D is possibly TRBD1 or TRBD2 (5 bases each). CDR3 size: 15 residues. Trimming pared 2 bases from V and 0 bases from J, leaving 11 bases between. Looked up from germline, CDR1 is SGHRS and CDR2 is YFSETQ. The CDR3 DNA sequence: TGCGCCAGCAGCTTCGTAGGGGAGAACCAAGAGACCCAGTACTTC. Its protein is CASSFVGENQETQYF.

J is TRBJ2-7 and V is TRBV5-8; 8 bases line up with TRBD2. This CDR3 is built from 15 residues. CDR1 is SGHTS, CDR2 YDEGEE, per germline. Trimming cost V 0 bases and J 3 bases; bases outside gene matches: 5. The CDR3 here is CASSLAGTRNYEQYF. The DNA for the CDR3 is TGTGCCAGCAGCTTGGCCGGGACTAGGAACTACGAGCAGTACTTC.

Many counts were recorded for this clonotype. The V call is TRBV29-1, the J call TRBJ1-1; no clear D gene. V lost 0 bases, J lost 4 bases, and 6 bases lay in between. Germline V lookup: CDR1 SQVTM, CDR2 ANQGSEA. The length of the CDR3 is 12 residues. The chain's CDR3 is CSVEEETTEAFF. CDR3 bases: TGCAGCGTTGAAGAGGAGACCACTGAAGCTTTCTTT.

CDR3 region: CASTYSGELFF. The CDR3 bases are TGTGCCAGTACTTACTCCGGGGAGCTGTTTTTT. The rearrangement uses TRBV19 and TRBJ2-2; no firm D call. V lost 7 bases to trimming and J lost 6 bases, with 6 bases between them. Germline V gene sequence: CDR1 LNHDA, CDR2 SQIVND (reference sequence). The CDR3 sequence is 11 residues long. The variable domain in full, completed from reference TRBV19 and TRBJ2-2, reads DGGITQSPKYLFRKEGQNVTLSCEQNLNHDAMYWYRQDPGQGLRLIYYSQIVNDFQKGDIAEGYSVSREKKESFPLTVTSAQKNPTAFYLCASTYSGELFFGEGSRLTVL.

This clonotype was found a few times. The rearrangement links TRBV12-3 or TRBV12-4 to TRBJ2-5; a possible D gene is TRBD1 (6 bases). Trimming removed 5 bases from V and 0 bases from J, with 7 bases in between. This CDR3 region has 13 residues. CDR3 region: CASSRTDQETQYF. CDR3 sequence (DNA): TGTGCCAGCAGTCGGACAGACCAAGAGACCCAGTACTTC.

V and J are TRBV7-9 and TRBJ2-5; 12 bases agree with TRBD1. V shed 8 bases, J shed 6 bases, and the junction held 4 bases outside the gene matches. This CDR3 has 13 amino acids. Germline V gene sequence: CDR1 SEHNR, CDR2 FQNEAQ (reference sequence). This CDR3 reads CASGTGGEKTQYF. The CDR3 DNA reads TGTGCCAGCGGGACAGGGGGCGAAAAGACCCAGTACTTC.

The table lists this clonotype with a count of one. The chain links TRBV11-2 to TRBJ2-7; D might be TRBD2 (5 bases). Trimming shortened V by 4 bases and J by 8 bases, and 15 bases separated the two germline ends. Germline values: CDR1 SGHAT, CDR2 FQNNGV. The CDR3 consists of 13 residues. CDR3 region: CASSYYNRGQQYF. The CDR3 nucleotides are TGTGCCAGCAGCTACTACAATCGGGGTCAGCAGTACTTC. The complete variable domain, with remaining parts taken from reference TRBV11-2 and TRBJ2-7, reads EAGVAQSPRYKIIEKRQSVAFWCNPISGHATLYWYQQILGQGPKLLIQFQNNGVVDDSQLPKDRFSAERLKGVDSTLKIQPAKLEDSAVYLCASSYYNRGQQYFGPGTRLTVT.

The genes are TRBV5-1 and TRBJ2-7; TRBD2 matches 10 bases. Germline CDR1 reads SGHRS; CDR2 reads YFSETQ. The V segment lost 3 bases and the J segment 3 bases; nucleotides outside the gene matches: 6. The length of the CDR3 is 15 residues. The CDR3 DNA reads as TGCGCCAGCAGCTCGACCGGGACTAGCGTCTACGAGCAGTACTTC. Amino acid sequence: CASSSTGTSVYEQYF.

V gene TRBV7-3 combines with J gene TRBJ2-3, with 7 bases that match TRBD2. The germline gives CDR1 SGHTA, CDR2 FQGTGA. The J segment lost 2 bases and the V segment lost 1 base, leaving 6 bases of the junction unmatched. This CDR3 is 16 amino acids long. In nucleotides, the CDR3 is TGTGCCAGCAGCTTAAGGGCGGGAGAGTACACAGATACGCAGTATTTT. Translated, it gives CASSLRAGEYTDTQYF. The full variable domain, its missing parts supplied by reference TRBV7-3 and TRBJ2-3, is GAGVSQTPSNKVTEKGKYVELRCDPISGHTALYWYRQSLGQGPEFLIYFQGTGAADDSGLPNDRFFAVRPEGSVSTLKIQRTERGDSAVYLCASSLRAGEYTDTQYFGPGTRLTVL.

The sample holds a few counts of this clonotype. The rearrangement uses TRBV6-6 and TRBJ2-1, with 7 bases identical to TRBD1. Looked up from germline, CDR1 is MNHNY and CDR2 is SVGAGI (reference sequence). The CDR3 is made up of 14 amino acids. V lost 7 bases to trimming and J lost 2 bases; unmatched junction nucleotides: 5. The CDR3 region has the DNA TGTGCCAGCAACCCGACAGGGACCTACAATGAGCAGTTCTTC. Its protein is CASNPTGTYNEQFF.

The CDR3 loop is CAWSVRNGRENTQYF. CDR3 nucleotide sequence: TGTGCCTGGAGTGTACGTAACGGGAGGGAAAATACGCAGTATTTT. This chain connects TRBV30 to TRBJ2-3; 8 bases are a match to TRBD2. The germline V gene encodes CDR1 GTSNPN and CDR2 SVGIG (reference sequence). V was pared by 0 bases and J by 7 bases, with 9 bases of the junction left unmatched. This CDR3 is 15 amino acids long.

V gene TRBV2 combines with J gene TRBJ2-1; no definite D call. CDR3 length: 15 amino acids. V lost 4 bases and J 0 bases, leaving 10 bases between the germline ends. The germline V gene has CDR1 SNHLY and CDR2 FYNNEI. In DNA, the CDR3 is TGTGCCAGCAGTGGACGGAGTAGCTCCTACAATGAGCAGTTCTTC. Its translation: CASSGRSSSYNEQFF.

This clonotype was observed many times. The chain is built from TRBV24-1 and TRBJ2-6; 7 positions agree with TRBD1. Germline lookup yields CDR1 KGHDR and CDR2 SFDVKD. V was clipped by 4 bases and J by 4 bases; unmatched bases: 3. This CDR3 is built from 15 residues. The DNA for the CDR3 is TGTGCCACCAGTGAGAGGGGGCGAGGGGCCAACGTCCTGACTTTC. As protein: CATSERGRGANVLTF.

In its sample, this clonotype was seen many times. This sequence joins TRBV12-3 or TRBV12-4 and TRBJ2-2; 7 positions agree with TRBD1. J was trimmed by 2 bases and V by 6 bases; bases with no gene match: 6. The CDR3 spans 15 residues. The chain's CDR3 is CASRSGTANTGELFF. CDR3 nucleotides: TGTGCCAGCAGATCCGGGACAGCCAACACCGGGGAGCTGTTTTTT.

This chain joins TRBV12-3 or TRBV12-4 and TRBJ1-4; D might be TRBD1 (6 bases). The CDR3 totals 15 residues. Trimming stripped 7 bases from V and 8 bases from J, with 20 bases between. The CDR3 DNA reads TGTGCCAGCACCCCCGACAGGCAATCTTCCGAAAAACTGTTTTTT. As protein: CASTPDRQSSEKLFF.

The table lists this clonotype with many counts. V and J are TRBV20-1 and TRBJ2-1, with TRBD2 identical over 8 bases. CDR1 and CDR2 (germline): DFQATT, SNEGSKA (reference sequence). The CDR3 spans 15 residues. V trimming: 5 bases; J trimming: 6 bases; junction bases outside the gene matches: 12. CDR3 sequence reads: CSALNVAGLSNEQFF. CDR3 sequence (DNA): TGCAGTGCTTTGAACGTAGCGGGATTGTCCAATGAGCAGTTCTTC.

This clonotype was seen only a few times. The rearrangement uses TRBV7-9 and TRBJ1-1; D not resolved. Germline values: CDR1 SEHNR, CDR2 FQNEAQ (reference sequence). V was pared by 7 bases and J by 6 bases, with 9 bases between. CDR3 length: 11 residues. In DNA, the CDR3 is TGTGCCAGCACCACAGACCCTGAAGCTTTCTTT. Amino acid sequence: CASTTDPEAFF.

This clonotype was counted a few times. The rearrangement links TRBV2 to TRBJ1-1; D is ambiguous. The CDR3 spans 14 residues. The V end was cut by 2 bases, the J end by 3 bases, with 10 bases between. Germline V gene lookup returns CDR1 SNHLY and CDR2 FYNNEI. Written as DNA, the CDR3 is TGTGCCAGCAGTGAAACCAGATTATACACTGAAGCTTTCTTT. Its translation: CASSETRLYTEAFF.

This clonotype was seen ten or more times. V is TRBV5-6 and J is TRBJ2-1, with 10 bases aligning to TRBD2. The CDR3 loop spans 15 amino acids. Germline V gene sequence: CDR1 SGHDT, CDR2 YYEEEE. Losses at the gene ends were 2 bases for V and 2 bases for J; bases not matched to a gene: 1. For the CDR3, the DNA is TGTGCCAGCAGCTTCGGACTAGCGGCCTACAATGAGCAGTTCTTC. Translating it yields CASSFGLAAYNEQFF.

The gene calls are TRBV5-1 and TRBJ1-4; tentative D call: TRBD1 (5 bases). The V gene's germline CDR1 is SGHRS and CDR2 YFSETQ. Deletions cut 3 bases from V and 5 bases from J, with 14 bases between. The CDR3 spans 15 residues. CDR3 DNA sequence: TGCGCCAGCAGCTCGGGACCGTCGAGAAATGAAAAACTGTTTTTT. This translates into CASSSGPSRNEKLFF.